This section outlines one TCR beta chain sequence together with its context. This clone was seen a single time. Its antigen target is currently unknown. No clone much larger than this one lies a single base away; base qualities are absent. The cohort consisted of hundreds of healthy bone marrow donors. All cohort members were sampled while nominally healthy, although unrecorded immune exposures were likely present. The donor was CMV seropositive and was included in the group of around 300 seropositive cohort members. Every donor gave a peripheral blood sample, and the peripheral blood mononuclear cells from that sample were used for TCR beta sequencing. Genomic DNA was extracted from the blood cell samples with the Qiagen DNeasy Blood Extraction Kit. This entry comes from a study of cytomegalovirus exposure and HLA in healthy donors (dated 2017 in TCRdb). Background on the whole study: According to an earlier analysis of around 600 of the donors, about 179 million T cells yielded some 110 million unique TCR beta sequences and 276 Gb of sequence data. About 310 gigabases of sequencing data and around 87 million unique TCR sequences were included in an early release covering over 600 HLA-typed donors. Of the 300 to 500 genotyped donors, 65% to 90% were placed in the genetic ancestry cluster associated with self-reported Caucasian donors. The study aimed to test whether signatures of past pathogen exposure could be identified by cataloging public T cell receptors. The T cell repertoires of 700 or so subjects were profiled by immunosequencing and related to cytomegalovirus serostatus. A separate validation cohort of roughly 110 different subjects was used in addition to the approximately 700-subject first cohort. High-throughput TCR immunosequencing, statistical association of individual TCRs with disease status, and machine learning were combined to predict cytomegalovirus infection status. A later analysis re-analyzed previously published TCR beta repertoires from roughly 690 donors and added high-resolution HLA genotyping to study TCR occurrence patterns. The later analysis used no new phenotypic data to find candidate immune exposures, relying instead on TCR beta sequences and their occurrence across donors. To decide whether each TCR beta V gene segment behaved as functional or pseudogenic, an earlier analysis of fewer than 750 of the donors relied on high-throughput TCR beta sequencing. Alongside the repertoire data, information on donor age, sex, ethnicity and CMV serostatus was compiled. A later genetic analysis used genome-wide SNP genotypes for about three fifths of the roughly 700 donors, treating that subset as a discovery cohort. All discovery cohort repertoires had been generated on a single sequencing platform. HLA typing included class I and class II loci at four-digit resolution. Typing coverage varied by locus: 629-630 donors for A, B, C, DRB1 and DQB1; roughly 520 for DQA1; 600 to 610 for DPA1; 450 to 480 for DPB1. Because of strong linkage in the cohort, four to six DR-DQ haplotypes were treated as single units for association and clustering. On average, roughly 200,000 unique TCR beta nucleotide sequences were sequenced per donor among some 420 genotyped donors of the cohort, with about 17% of those sequences being non-productive. Overall study results and their limits: In vitro tests confirmed that a few of the cytomegalovirus-associated TCR beta chains recognize cytomegalovirus antigens. Presence/absence analyses assumed roughly uniform sequencing depth across donors, an assumption that may not hold. Linkage disequilibrium might explain the correlated functional status among segregating V segments, but an unknown experimental factor could not be ruled out. Immune exposure information for the cohort was limited to CMV serostatus. Most TCR sequences were seen in very few donors, while some public TCRs were found in many individuals. Several of the top co-occurrence clusters appeared to be linked to parvovirus B19, influenza, CMV and Epstein-Barr virus, according to a later analysis. Only TCR beta chains were sequenced in this cohort, and the absence of alpha or paired-chain data limited detectable features. In a later analysis, TCR association rates were found to vary across HLA loci, with the most associated TCRs seen for DRB1 alleles and the fewest for HLA-C alleles. The 87-base-pair reads could not distinguish some IMGT-functional V segments, including TRBV6-2 and TRBV6-3, so those segments were excluded. An association between a missense DCLRE1C variant and V-gene and J-gene trimming of TCR beta chains was found in a later genetic analysis and replicated in an independent cohort. Assigning TCR associations to individual alleles was difficult when HLA alleles, especially DR and DQ, strongly co-occurred. In a later genetic analysis, fewer N-insertions in productive TCRs were reported among donors in an Asian-associated ancestry cluster than the roughly 670-donor mean. It was suggested by the authors that the approach could potentially be generalized to other disease states and immunological phenotypes. The classifier was reported to diagnose cytomegalovirus status with high specificity and sensitivity in both the original and validation cohorts. A group of highly shared sequence variants was considered likely to be a technical artifact of the sequencing pipeline. In a later analysis, HLA-associated TCR beta chains showed more clonal expansion and lower generation probabilities than non-associated chains that were equally common. In the study, about 150 TCR beta chains were listed as associated with cytomegalovirus. A further reported finding was that TCR beta sequences accurately predicted the HLA-A and HLA-B alleles for most subjects in the first cohort. Approximately 16 rarely observed V segments, including chromosome 9 orphons, were excluded from the earlier analysis of almost 600 of the donors because counts were too low. In an earlier analysis of 587 of the donors, most TCR beta V segments appeared in productive rearrangements about 87% or about 30% of the time, broadly matching IMGT annotations. A later analysis found that most CMV-associated TCR beta chains appeared HLA-restricted, with HLA associations seemingly driven largely by CMV exposure. In a later analysis, over 15,000 TCR beta sequences were associated with specific HLA alleles at a false discovery rate of 0.05. Because HLA typing was unavailable for some donors at each locus, only the typed subset was used in association tests.

Receptors were amplified or captured by the immunoSEQ multiplex PCR assay. The multiplex PCR relied on a mix of 60 forward primers for TCR Vbeta segments and 13 reverse primers for TCR Jbeta segments. The CDR3 region of rearranged TCR beta genes was amplified from genomic DNA with a multiplex PCR assay. The Illumina HiSeq System was used to sequence the amplified TCR beta libraries as 87-base-pair reads. The authors processed their data as follows. Across the 500 to 850 repertoires, a later analysis counted approximately 83 million unique TCR beta chains, 8.5 million to 12 million of which were shared by at least two donors. Raw reads were error-corrected and collapsed into unique sequences by a nearest-neighbor algorithm in which closely related sequences were merged to remove PCR and sequencing errors. V, D and J gene segments were assigned by aligning CDR3 sequences to IMGT reference sequences. For a sequence to be retained, a match of at least six nucleotides to both a V gene segment and a J gene segment was required. Rearrangements were called productive when the CDR3 lacked stop codons and stayed in frame with V and J; all others were non-productive. CDR3 was defined by IMGT convention, running from the second conserved V-encoded cysteine to the conserved J-encoded phenylalanine. The earlier analysis of about 570 of the donors excluded any sequence lacking an unambiguous match to a single V gene segment. In an earlier analysis of almost 600 of the donors, a V segment was called functional when productive rearrangements were above 56.7%, and segregating when the standard deviation between donors exceeded 5%. A statistical classification framework was built to diagnose cytomegalovirus status from the catalog of TCR beta chain sequences. A later analysis assigned V and J genes by comparing TCR nucleotide sequences with IMGT/GENE-DB human TR gene sequences. A later analysis assigned CDR3 sequences and most-parsimonious VDJ recombination scenarios with the TCRdist pipeline. In a later analysis, each TCR beta chain was defined by its CDR3 amino acid sequence together with its V-gene family, and reads lacking a unique V-gene family were excluded. As a way to deal with suspected cross-contamination and a sequencing artifact, a later analysis dropped approximately 590 nucleotide sequences that were highly shared and had low generation probability. In a later analysis, a clonal expansion index for each public chain was calculated from normalized within-repertoire ranks of inferred template counts. Generation probabilities in a later analysis came from a VDJ recombination model fitted to out-of-frame rearrangements, and those results were checked against IGoR. Hypergeometric tests were used in a later analysis to score TCR-TCR, TCR-HLA and TCR-CMV co-occurrence, with a repertoire-size bias correction applied to the TCR pairs. To estimate false discovery rates, a later analysis permuted the HLA or CMV assignments 20 times. In a later analysis, co-occurring TCRs were grouped with DBSCAN, and TCRdist sequence similarity was added when clustering was performed within HLA-allele-positive subsets. For co-occurrence clustering, repertoires with fewer than 30,000 or more than 120,000 public chains were excluded, along with four or five repertoires with anomalous nucleotide sharing. TCRdb re-hosts the immuneACCESS table, in-frame sequences only. Its copies lack some clones; in the studies checked, an unresolved V gene accounts for under half of them, and the cause for the rest is not known. V, J and clone size are those of that table, while D and trimming were read from the DNA. Here the sample has approximately 170,000 clones; roughly 65% occur a single time. The ten largest clones capture 4.7% of the sample.

There are 16 amino acids in the CDR3, from cysteine to phenylalanine inclusive. The retained sequence is limited to the CDR3, 48 bases, with the frame set at the first base. CDR1 is given as SGHTA and CDR2 as FQGNSA, both from the germline V gene. V lost 2 bases and J lost 2 bases, and the count of bases not matched to a germline gene is 6. The material sequenced was PBMCs. The TCR sequence derives from a man between 18 and 29 years old in good health and CMV-seropositive. The chain is assembled from TRBV7-2 and TRBJ2-1; the central 7 bases match TRBD2. CDR3 region: CASSLRLGGAYNEQFF. The nucleotides read TGTGCCAGCAGCTTACGGTTGGGGGGGGCCTACAATGAGCAGTTCTTC.